The TCR beta chain under discussion was sequenced for a study of T cell repertoires in cytomegalovirus infection. Whole-study context: It can be stated that public TCR beta signatures indicated CMV infection as well as a matching HLA type. Findings of the study overall: Dominant in the ex vivo response were TCR beta clonotypes restricted by HLA-C and specific for CMV.

Details on this clonotype: Its antigen is unidentified.

TCRdb passed the reads through MiXCR, listing each CDR3 protein once. The data show about 140,000 distinct CDR3 sequences, with under 8.5% seen just once and under 20% held by the top ten. The germline CDR1 and CDR2 sequences are SEHNR and FQNEAQ (reference sequence). This CDR3 is built from 14 residues. The V and J ends lost 5 bases and 9 bases respectively, with 18 bases between them. This chain links TRBV7-9 with TRBJ2-3, with D possibly called TRBD1 or TRBD2 (6 bases each). The clonotype comes from a human donor in good health (CMV status not recorded). Some clones in this sample may be carry-over from other donors' samples. The source material was PBMCs. The CDR3 nucleotides read TGTGCCAGCAGCCTAGTCTTGACGGGGGCGACGCAGTATTTT. As protein: CASSLVLTGATQYF.